This T cell receptor beta chain was captured by sequencing in a study of T cells in Graves' hyperthyroidism and ophthalmopathy. This CDR3 contains 16 residues. Unmatched junction bases numbered 9, after V lost 3 bases and J lost 1 base. Looked up from germline, CDR1 is MNHEY and CDR2 is SMNVEV (reference sequence). There were TCR beta CDR3 regions amplified from RNA transcripts. When the TCR CDR3 underwent first-round RT-PCR, the HTBI primer set was used. TCRdb processed the multiplex PCR reads anew with MiXCR; each CDR3 protein has one entry. This sample yields some 600,000 distinct CDR3 sequences, of which approximately 14% are seen a single time; roughly 5.5% belongs to the top ten. Subjects aged 18 to 65 presented with newly diagnosed hyperthyroidism of less than 2 months' duration. PBMCs stemmed from less than 13 ml fresh peripheral blood. In its sample, this clonotype was seen many times.

The source is a woman aged 30 to 39 with Graves' hyperthyroidism that later progressed to Graves' ophthalmopathy. V and J are TRBV27 and TRBJ2-7; TRBD1 matches at 7 bases. Sequenced material: blood. The DNA for the CDR3 is TGTGCCAGCAGTTTGGGTCCCAGGGGGAGATCCTACGAGCAGTACTTC. This translates into CASSLGPRGRSYEQYF.